These 30 T cell receptor beta chains originate from one sample sequenced in a study of CD8+CD57+ T cells in acquired aplastic anemia. Patients picked for sequencing had shown CD8+CD57+ cell expansion detected by flow cytometry. Template material for TCR beta VDJ and CDR3 profiling consisted of genomic DNA. TCRdb reprocessed the reads with MiXCR, giving one entry per CDR3 protein. This table has under 250,000 distinct CDR3 sequences, approximately 45% appearing once. Input material: sorted CD4+, CD8+, or CD8+CD57+ T cells (not recorded which) from PBMCs. The receptors stem from a human donor with aplastic anemia.

In regard to this clonotype: A junction end diverges from the germline sequence, so it may reflect a read error. The gene calls are TRBV6-4 and TRBJ1-5, with D maybe TRBD1 (5 bases). Germline V gene lookup returns CDR1 MRHNA and CDR2 SNTAGT. The CDR3 consists of 15 residues. CDR3 coding DNA: TGTGCCAGCAGTGACGGGGGAGATTACAATGAGCCCCAGCATTTT. This translates into CASSDGGDYNEPQHF.

The gene calls are TRBV15 and TRBJ2-7; the D gene is possibly TRBD2 (6 bases). The CDR3 consists of 17 residues. Germline V gene sequence: CDR1 LNHNV, CDR2 YYDKDF (reference sequence). The V end was cut by 1 base, the J end by 0 bases, with 16 bases between. The DNA of the CDR3 is TGTGCCACCAGCAGAGTCTACGGGACTCCCAACTCCTACGAGCAGTACTTC. Translating it yields CATSRVYGTPNSYEQYF.

The rearrangement uses TRBV25-1 and TRBJ2-5; D may be TRBD2 (6 bases). The CDR3 contains 14 residues. V lost 2 bases and J lost 7, with 14 bases in between. CDR1 and CDR2 from the germline V gene are MGHDK and SYGVNS. The CDR3 region has the DNA TGTGCCAGCAGTGAAATCGGGGAGGAAGGGACCCAGTACTTC. This translates into CASSEIGEEGTQYF. Full variable domain (outside the CDR3, taken from reference TRBV25-1 and TRBJ2-5): EADIYQTPRYLVIGTGKKITLECSQTMGHDKMYWYQQDPGMELHLIHYSYGVNSTEKGDLSSESTVSRIRTEHFPLTLESARPSHTSQYLCASSEIGEEGTQYFGPGTRLLVL.

V is TRBV7-9 and J is TRBJ2-1; 8 bases agree with TRBD2. The germline V gene has CDR1 SEHNR and CDR2 FQNEAQ (reference sequence). This CDR3 contains 17 residues. J lost 0 bases, V lost 3 bases, and 7 bases had no gene match. CDR3 coding DNA: TGTGCCAGCAGCTTTCCCCGCGGGGGGATCTCCTACAATGAGCAGTTCTTC. This translates into CASSFPRGGISYNEQFF.

The V gene is TRBV7-2, the J gene TRBJ2-5, with 9 bases aligning to TRBD2. CDR3 length equals 18 residues. Germline CDR1 SGHTA, CDR2 FQGNSA. The V segment lost 5 bases and the J segment 5 bases; nucleotides outside the gene matches: 18. In nucleotides, the CDR3 is TGTGCCAGCAGCACCTGGCCGGGGACTAGCAGTGTTGGGGAGACCCAGTACTTC. Encoded protein: CASSTWPGTSSVGETQYF.

The rearrangement links TRBV19 to TRBJ1-2; D is possibly TRBD1 (6 bases). In germline, CDR1 is LNHDA, CDR2 SQIVND (reference sequence). The CDR3 covers 15 residues. The ends were cut back, 8 bases at V and 8 bases at J, with 24 bases in the middle. CDR3 amino acids: CASASSRGGGGGYTF. CDR3 sequence (DNA): TGTGCCAGTGCCTCTTCCCGCGGCGGGGGCGGCGGCTACACCTTC.

A remark on this clonotype: A read error is possible here, since a much larger clone lies one base away. This chain links TRBV19 with TRBJ1-5; possibly TRBD1 for D (5 bases). Germline-derived CDR1 and CDR2 are LNHDA and SQIVND (reference sequence). This CDR3 is 14 amino acids long. V was trimmed by 6 bases and J by 6 bases, leaving 15 bases between them. The CDR3 spells CASSLTRGGQPQHF. The CDR3 DNA reads TGTGCCAGTAGCCTGACCCGGGGGGGTCAGCCCCAGCATTTT. Drawing the rest from reference TRBV19 and TRBJ1-5, the complete variable domain is DGGITQSPKYLFRKEGQNVTLSCEQNLNHDAMYWYRQDPGQGLRLIYYSQIVNDFQKGDIAEGYSVSREKKESFPLTVTSAQKNPTAFYLCASSLTRGGQPQHFGDGTRLSIL.

This clonotype has at least ten counts. The chain uses TRBV19 and TRBJ2-7; D not certain. CDR1 LNHDA and CDR2 SQIVND come from the germline V gene (reference sequence). V dropped 1 base and J dropped 2 bases, with 15 bases sitting between them. The CDR3 covers 16 residues. CDR3 in amino acids: CASSIVPASTAYEQYF. The CDR3 bases are TGTGCCAGTAGTATAGTTCCGGCATCCACAGCCTACGAGCAGTACTTC. The whole variable domain, filled in from reference TRBV19 and TRBJ2-7, reads DGGITQSPKYLFRKEGQNVTLSCEQNLNHDAMYWYRQDPGQGLRLIYYSQIVNDFQKGDIAEGYSVSREKKESFPLTVTSAQKNPTAFYLCASSIVPASTAYEQYFGPGTRLTVT.

V usage is TRBV20-1 and J usage is TRBJ2-7; 12 nucleotides agree with TRBD2. The V and J ends lost 0 bases and 4 bases, in that order; junction bases with no gene match: 4. CDR1 is DFQATT and CDR2 is SNEGSKA in the germline V gene (reference sequence). The CDR3 runs 15 residues. The CDR3 region is CSARDPGLAGYEQYF. The CDR3 bases are TGCAGTGCTAGAGACCCCGGACTAGCGGGGTACGAGCAGTACTTC.

This clonotype appeared many times. This chain links TRBV25-1 with TRBJ2-1; D is undetermined. The CDR3 is 20 residues long. V gave up 4 bases and J gave up 8 bases, with 33 bases separating them. The germline gives CDR1 MGHDK, CDR2 SYGVNS. The CDR3: CASSGNLRPGVPTQSHEQFF. CDR3 sequence (DNA): TGTGCCAGCAGTGGAAACCTCAGGCCTGGCGTGCCCACCCAGTCCCATGAGCAGTTCTTC. Full variable domain (missing parts from reference TRBV25-1 and TRBJ2-1): EADIYQTPRYLVIGTGKKITLECSQTMGHDKMYWYQQDPGMELHLIHYSYGVNSTEKGDLSSESTVSRIRTEHFPLTLESARPSHTSQYLCASSGNLRPGVPTQSHEQFFGPGTRLTVL.

This chain connects TRBV6-6 to TRBJ2-1; TRBD2 agrees at 7 bases. CDR3 length equals 14 residues. CDR1 is MNHNY, CDR2 SVGAGI, per germline (reference sequence). The junction had 10 bases not matched to a gene; V was cut back by 11 bases and J by 3 bases. The CDR3 DNA is TGTGCCGCGACGCGGGGAGGGGTCTACAATGAGCAGTTCTTC. The encoded protein is CAATRGGVYNEQFF.

This sequence joins TRBV10-3 and TRBJ2-1, with D possibly called TRBD1 or TRBD2 (6 bases each). The better agreement between TRBJ2-7 and the DNA end casts doubt on the J call. The length of the CDR3 is 15 residues. The germline gives CDR1 ENHRY, CDR2 SYGVKD. Here the CDR3 DNA reads TGTGCCATCAGTGAGTCTTCAGGGGAGGACTACGAGCAGTACTTC. Encoded protein: CAISESSGEDYEQYF.

This clonotype was detected a few times. The J gene is TRBJ2-7, the V gene TRBV7-3; D may be TRBD1 (7 bases). CDR3 length: 15 amino acids. Germline V gene sequence: CDR1 SGHTA, CDR2 FQGTGA. The V end lost 5 bases, the J end lost 6 bases, and 20 bases lay between the germline ends. The CDR3 sequence is CASSLGQALGGEQYF. The CDR3 DNA reads as TGTGCCAGCAGCCTTGGACAGGCCCTCGGGGGCGAGCAGTACTTC. The variable domain in full, completed from reference TRBV7-3 and TRBJ2-7, reads GAGVSQTPSNKVTEKGKYVELRCDPISGHTALYWYRQSLGQGPEFLIYFQGTGAADDSGLPNDRFFAVRPEGSVSTLKIQRTERGDSAVYLCASSLGQALGGEQYFGPGTRLTVT.

This clonotype has at least ten counts. The CDR3 nucleotides read TGTGCCAGTAGTATCGCAGGGACAGAAAGCAATCAGCCCCAGCATTTT. This sequence encodes CASSIAGTESNQPQHF. This chain connects TRBV19 to TRBJ1-5, with 7 bases fitting TRBD1. After removal of 3 bases from V and 1 base from J, the junction contained 6 bases not matched to a gene. This CDR3 comprises 16 residues. CDR1 is LNHDA, CDR2 SQIVND, per germline (reference sequence). The full variable domain, in which reference TRBV19 and TRBJ1-5 provide the parts outside the CDR3, is DGGITQSPKYLFRKEGQNVTLSCEQNLNHDAMYWYRQDPGQGLRLIYYSQIVNDFQKGDIAEGYSVSREKKESFPLTVTSAQKNPTAFYLCASSIAGTESNQPQHFGDGTRLSIL.

The chain recombines TRBV20-1 with TRBJ2-1; D uncertain. V gave up 5 bases and J gave up 6 bases, with 17 bases separating them. Germline V gene lookup returns CDR1 DFQATT and CDR2 SNEGSKA (reference sequence). The CDR3 runs to 14 residues. The CDR3 DNA reads TGCAGTGCTGAATGGCTATCCAATGCCAATGAGCAGTTCTTC. This sequence encodes CSAEWLSNANEQFF.

This clonotype was seen a few times. The chain combines TRBV24-1 with TRBJ2-5, with TRBD1 matching over 7 bases. The germline CDR1 and CDR2 sequences are KGHDR and SFDVKD. V was pared by 4 bases and J by 0 bases, with 4 bases of the junction left unmatched. The CDR3 is 15 residues long. The CDR3 here is CATSEYTGDQETQYF. The CDR3, as DNA: TGTGCCACCAGTGAGTACACAGGGGACCAAGAGACCCAGTACTTC.

The V and J genes are TRBV2 and TRBJ1-5, with 7 bases lining up with TRBD1. Germline V CDR1 and CDR2: SNHLY, FYNNEI. The junction had 6 bases not matched to a gene; V was cut back by 10 bases and J by 0 bases. This CDR3 comprises 14 residues. CDR3 sequence reads: CATRRQGSNQPQHF. The DNA of the CDR3 is TGTGCCACCCGTAGACAGGGTAGCAATCAGCCCCAGCATTTT.

V gene TRBV10-3 combines with J gene TRBJ2-1, with 7 nucleotides matching TRBD2. TRBJ2-7 matches the DNA end more closely, so the J call is doubtful. The CDR3 contains 14 residues. Germline-derived CDR1 and CDR2 are ENHRY and SYGVKD. CDR3 nucleotide sequence: TGTGCCATCAGTGGCGCCGGGACTACAGGCGAGCAGTACTTC. Translating gives CAISGAGTTGEQYF.

This clonotype was counted at least ten times. The chain recombines TRBV7-9 with TRBJ2-7, with no clear D. Per the germline V gene, CDR1 is SEHNR and CDR2 is FQNEAQ (reference sequence). The ends were cut back, 4 bases at V and 3 bases at J, with 16 bases in the middle. The length of the CDR3 is 15 residues. CDR3 sequence (DNA): TGTGCCAGCAGCTCGAAAGACCCTGCTAACTACGAGCAGTACTTC. It translates to CASSSKDPANYEQYF.

CDR3 nucleotide sequence: TGTGCCAGCAGGACAGGGACTTACTCCGGAAACACCATATATTTT. This translates into CASRTGTYSGNTIYF. The chain is built from TRBV7-8 and TRBJ1-3; 7 bases are shared with TRBD1. Trimming removed 6 bases from V and 4 bases from J; junction bases left unmatched: 9. The length of the CDR3 is 15 residues. Germline CDR1 is SGHVS and CDR2 is FQNEAQ.

The chain links TRBV7-2 to TRBJ2-1; 8 bases are a match to TRBD2. Germline V gene sequence: CDR1 SGHTA, CDR2 FQGNSA. The J segment lost 9 bases and the V segment lost 0 bases, leaving 10 bases of the junction unmatched. The CDR3 length is 16 residues. The CDR3 coding sequence is TGTGCCAGCAGCTTAGCCTTCGGGGGGGCCAGTGGTGAGCAGTTCTTC. This codes for CASSLAFGGASGEQFF.

This clonotype occurred a few times. This chain links TRBV30 with TRBJ2-7; no firm D call. The germline V and J ends were trimmed by 4 bases and 7 bases, with 20 bases remaining between them. This CDR3 has 14 residues. Germline values: CDR1 GTSNPN, CDR2 SVGIG (reference sequence). This CDR3 reads CAWTPEIHLDEQYF. Here the CDR3 DNA reads TGTGCCTGGACCCCGGAAATCCACCTCGATGAGCAGTACTTC.

This sequence joins TRBV20-1 and TRBJ1-2; D unclear. The CDR3 extends over 14 amino acids. Deletions cut 1 base from V and 0 bases from J, with 9 bases between. Germline values: CDR1 DFQATT, CDR2 SNEGSKA (reference sequence). CDR3 DNA sequence: TGCAGTGCTAGAGCTGGCCGCCCTAACTATGGCTACACCTTC. It codes for CSARAGRPNYGYTF.

This clonotype showed up just a few times. The chain employs TRBV24-1 and TRBJ2-1, with 8 bases matching TRBD2. J gave up 4 bases and V 3 bases, and 10 bases lay outside the gene matches. The germline V gene encodes CDR1 KGHDR and CDR2 SFDVKD. The CDR3 runs 17 residues. The CDR3 protein is CATSDTSGGGFYNEQFF. The DNA for the CDR3 is TGTGCCACCAGTGATACAAGCGGGGGCGGGTTTTACAATGAGCAGTTCTTC.

This clonotype was counted many times. This chain joins TRBV4-3 and TRBJ2-7; weak D call: TRBD2 (6 bases). CDR3 length: 14 residues. Trimming cost V 1 base and J 2 bases, with 9 bases left between them. CDR1 is LGHNA, CDR2 YSLEER, per germline. The CDR3 nucleotides are TGCGCCAGCAGCCAAGGGAGGGGACCCTACGAGCAGTACTTC. Translating it yields CASSQGRGPYEQYF.

This clonotype occurred many times. V usage is TRBV20-1 and J usage is TRBJ2-7; D uncertain. Deletions cut 6 bases from V and 1 base from J, with 7 bases between. The CDR3 spans 11 residues. CDR1 is DFQATT, CDR2 SNEGSKA, per germline (reference sequence). This chain's CDR3 is CSAVTSYEQYF. The CDR3 DNA reads as TGCAGTGCCGTGACATCCTACGAGCAGTACTTC.

This chain links TRBV9 with TRBJ1-2; D uncertain. Germline V lookup: CDR1 SGDLS, CDR2 YYNGEE. The CDR3 runs 14 residues. V was cut by 0 bases and J by 3 bases, with 9 bases left in between. This CDR3 is CASSVAVTHYGYTF. DNA of the CDR3: TGTGCCAGCAGCGTAGCCGTTACTCACTATGGCTACACCTTC.

Ten or more counts support this clonotype. The V call is TRBV9, the J call TRBJ2-1; D remains ambiguous. Germline V gives CDR1 SGDLS, CDR2 YYNGEE. This CDR3 contains 12 residues. V was trimmed by 0 bases and J by 6 bases, leaving 4 bases between them. The CDR3 DNA reads as TGTGCCAGCAGCGTAGCTACCAATGAGCAGTTCTTC. It translates to CASSVATNEQFF.

This clonotype was counted ten times or more. This chain joins TRBV15 and TRBJ2-7; D is ambiguous. Germline lookup yields CDR1 LNHNV and CDR2 YYDKDF (reference sequence). This CDR3 has 13 residues. With 3 bases removed from V and 0 bases from J, the gap between germline ends came to 6 bases. DNA of the CDR3: TGTGCCACCAGCAGGTTAGGCTCCTACGAGCAGTACTTC. It specifies CATSRLGSYEQYF. The variable domain in full, completed from reference TRBV15 and TRBJ2-7, reads DAMVIQNPRYQVTQFGKPVTLSCSQTLNHNVMYWYQQKSSQAPKLLFHYYDKDFNNEADTPDNFQSRRPNTSFCFLDIRSPGLGDTAMYLCATSRLGSYEQYFGPGTRLTVT.

The V call is TRBV20-1, the J call TRBJ2-1; unclear D gene. This CDR3 spans 11 amino acids. Trimming removed 4 bases from V and 3 bases from J, with 4 bases in between. Germline lookup yields CDR1 DFQATT and CDR2 SNEGSKA (reference sequence). The CDR3 sequence is CSATLYNEQFF. The DNA of the CDR3 is TGCAGTGCTACCCTCTACAATGAGCAGTTCTTC.